The T cell receptor (beta chain) described here comes from a study of response to subunit inactivated influenza vaccine. The table lists this clonotype with a few counts. MiXCR, applied by TCRdb to the RT-PCR reads, yields one record per CDR3 protein. The profile shows roughly 550,000 distinct CDR3 sequences, 20% to 25% of them singletons. The CDR3 is 14 residues long. The V end was cut by 6 bases, the J end by 2 bases, with 12 bases between. This sample was shared with a second study, whose subject was T cells expressing NK-cell markers. That source notes: With UMIs, 5'RACE template switching was used to make TCR beta cDNA. With respect to HCMV, seven of the eight sequenced donors were seropositive, and one was seronegative. An anti-gamma-delta TCR antibody was added in several experiments. It restricted sorting to alpha-beta TCR-expressing T cells. About six donors carried dominant NKG2C+ clonotypes that made up about 1.0-7.5% of their CD8+ T cells. Whether expanded NKG2C-expressing T cell clones recognize HCMV is unknown.

The input for sequencing was CD4+ T cells sorted from PBMCs, taken 12 days after vaccination. This clonotype originated in a man aged 50 to 59 who received an inactivated influenza vaccine. This chain joins TRBV12-3 or TRBV12-4 and TRBJ2-3, with a tentative D call TRBD2 (6 bases). Here the CDR3 DNA reads TGTGCCAGCAGGCGGGGACTGACCACAGATACGCAGTATTTT. It specifies CASRRGLTTDTQYF.